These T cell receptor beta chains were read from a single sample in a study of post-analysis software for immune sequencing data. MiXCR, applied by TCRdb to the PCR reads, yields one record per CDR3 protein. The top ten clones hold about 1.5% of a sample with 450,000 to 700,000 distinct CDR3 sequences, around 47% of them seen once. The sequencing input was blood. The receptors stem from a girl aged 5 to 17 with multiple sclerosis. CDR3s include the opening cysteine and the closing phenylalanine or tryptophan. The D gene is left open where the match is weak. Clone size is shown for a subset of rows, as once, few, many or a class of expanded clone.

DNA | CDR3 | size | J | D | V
TGTGCCATCAGTGAGTCGCCCTACTCCTACGAGCAGTACTTC | CAISESPYSYEQYF | few | TRBJ2-7 | . | TRBV10-3
TGTGCCAGCAGTAATAGCGGGGAGTCCTACGAGCAGTACTTC | CASSNSGESYEQYF | few | TRBJ2-7 | TRBD2 | TRBV6-6
TGCGCCAGCAGCCGGAGGTTTAGCGGGAGCTCCTACGAGCAGTACTTC | CASSRRFSGSSYEQYF | . | TRBJ2-7 | TRBD2 | TRBV5-1
TGTGCCAGCAGAACCCCGCGGGGCACAGGGAAAAACATTCAGTACTTC | CASRTPRGTGKNIQYF | few | TRBJ2-4 | . | TRBV6-2/TRBV6-3
TGCGCCAGCAGCTCAATAGCCGGGACAGATTACGAGCAGTACTTC | CASSSIAGTDYEQYF | few | TRBJ2-7 | TRBD1 | TRBV5-1
TGCAGTGCCACCGGACTAGCGGGGATTCAAGAGACCCAGTACTTC | CSATGLAGIQETQYF | . | TRBJ2-5 | TRBD2 | TRBV20-1
TGTGCCAGCAGCTTAAGCGGTAGCCCCTACAATGAGCAGTTCTTC | CASSLSGSPYNEQFF | few | TRBJ2-1 | . | TRBV7-2
TGTGCCAGCAGTCCATCTTTAGGTCCAACTAACTATGGCTACACCTTC | CASSPSLGPTNYGYTF | . | TRBJ1-2 | . | TRBV27
TGTGCCAGCAGTGAGGGGGGGCGGAGAACTGAAGCTTTCTTT | CASSEGGRRTEAFF | . | TRBJ1-1 | . | TRBV2
TGTGCCAGCAGTTTTACGACAGGGTCCAAAAACATTCAGTACTTC | CASSFTTGSKNIQYF | . | TRBJ2-4 | TRBD1 | TRBV27
TGTGCTAGTGCCTCCCTCGGTCCCTACGAGCAGTACTTC | CASASLGPYEQYF | . | TRBJ2-7 | . | TRBV12-5
TGTGCCAGCAGCTTGGGGGCCCTAGCGGGAGTGAATGAACAGTTCTTC | CASSLGALAGVNEQFF | . | TRBJ2-1 | TRBD2 | TRBV5-5
TGTGCCAGCCTGATAGCGGGGGGCCTAATCGGAGAGCAGTTCTTC | CASLIAGGLIGEQFF | few | TRBJ2-1 | TRBD2 | TRBV7-9
TGTGCCATCAGCCCCCAGGGGAACCAGCCCCAGCATTTT | CAISPQGNQPQHF | . | TRBJ1-5 | . | TRBV10-3
TGCGCCAGCAGTCTAGCAGCGGAGACCCTACGAGAGCAGTACTTC | CASSLAAETLREQYF | . | TRBJ2-7 | . | TRBV5-1
TGCAGTGCTATGGGCGGGGGGGCCGTAGATACGCAGTATTTT | CSAMGGGAVDTQYF | . | TRBJ2-3 | TRBD2 | TRBV20-1
TGCAGTGCTAGAGCTCCAGAGGGGTATAATGAAAAACTGTTTTTT | CSARAPEGYNEKLFF | . | TRBJ1-4 | . | TRBV20-1
TGTGCCAGCTCCTTACCCCTCTTTGACAGGGTCTCTGGGGCCAACGTCCTGACTTTC | CASSLPLFDRVSGANVLTF | . | TRBJ2-6 | TRBD1 | TRBV12-3/TRBV12-4
TGTGCCAGCAGTTATTTTGGGGGGGGGGATGAGCAGTTCTTC | CASSYFGGGDEQFF | few | TRBJ2-1 | TRBD2 | TRBV6-5
TGTGCCAGCAGCTTAGGGGGGGCCGTTTACAATGAGCAGTTCTTC | CASSLGGAVYNEQFF | few | TRBJ2-1 | . | TRBV7-2
TGTGCCAGCAGCCAAGTAGGGGTCAACACTGAAGCTTTCTTT | CASSQVGVNTEAFF | . | TRBJ1-1 | . | TRBV4-2
TGTGCCAGCAGCCAAGGGCCAGCGTCTGACAATGAGCAGTTCTTC | CASSQGPASDNEQFF | . | TRBJ2-1 | . | TRBV3-1
TGCAGTGCTAGTAATCCGACTAGCGGGGCTGATTACGAGCAGTACTTC | CSASNPTSGADYEQYF | . | TRBJ2-7 | TRBD2 | TRBV20-1
TGTGCCAGCAGCTCTTCTTGGGAGCGGGAGGGCCCCCTGAGTGGGACCCAGTACTTC | CASSSSWEREGPLSGTQYF | . | TRBJ2-5 | TRBD2 | TRBV9
TGTGCCAGCAGTTCCTATAGCGGGGGGGCCTACGAGCAGTACTTC | CASSSYSGGAYEQYF | . | TRBJ2-7 | TRBD2 | TRBV6-5
TGTGCCAGCAGCATACTGAGCGGGGGGGCCATCAATGAGCAGTTCTTC | CASSILSGGAINEQFF | few | TRBJ2-1 | TRBD2 | TRBV7-8
TGCGCCAGCAGCCAGGGAGCGGGCCAAGAGACCCAGTACTTC | CASSQGAGQETQYF | . | TRBJ2-5 | . | TRBV5-1
TGCGCCAGCAGCTTTACAGGGCCTAATGAAAAACTGTTTTTT | CASSFTGPNEKLFF | . | TRBJ1-4 | . | TRBV5-1
TGTGCCAGCAGCTACCCACCGTCTGGGTTTCTCAATTACGAGCAGTACTTC | CASSYPPSGFLNYEQYF | . | TRBJ2-7 | . | TRBV7-8
TGTGCCAGCAGAGGGACAGCTTTTAACTATGGCTACACCTTC | CASRGTAFNYGYTF | . | TRBJ1-2 | TRBD1 | TRBV5-5
TGTGCCAGCAGCCAGGACCAGGGAGCATGGACTAGCGGGAACAATGAGCAGTTCTTC | CASSQDQGAWTSGNNEQFF | . | TRBJ2-1 | TRBD2 | TRBV4-2
TGTGCCAGCAAACCACAGAGCTCCTACGAGCAGTACTTC | CASKPQSSYEQYF | few | TRBJ2-7 | . | TRBV27
TGCAGCGTTGAACTGGCAGGGTCTCCCTATGGCTACACCTTC | CSVELAGSPYGYTF | . | TRBJ1-2 | . | TRBV29-1
TGTGCCAGCAGCCATAAGGGGCAGGGATCCTACGAGCAGTACTTC | CASSHKGQGSYEQYF | . | TRBJ2-7 | . | TRBV3-1
TGCGCCAGCAGCTTGGTTCAGCCGAACACCGGGGAGCTGTTTTTT | CASSLVQPNTGELFF | . | TRBJ2-2 | . | TRBV5-1
TGCAGCGTTGACGCCGGGACAGGGGGCCGCTATGGCTACACCTTC | CSVDAGTGGRYGYTF | . | TRBJ1-2 | TRBD1 | TRBV29-1
TGCGCCAGCAGCTTGACGGGACAGACCAGTTACGTCTCTCCTTACAATGAGCAGTTCTTC | CASSLTGQTSYVSPYNEQFF | few | TRBJ2-1 | TRBD1 | TRBV5-1
TGCGCCAGCAGCCAAGATGGAGGACAGGGCTATGGCTACACCTTC | CASSQDGGQGYGYTF | . | TRBJ1-2 | TRBD1 | TRBV4-1
TGTGCCAGCAGTTCCACCCTTAGCGGGAGAGTCACAGATACGCAGTATTTT | CASSSTLSGRVTDTQYF | few | TRBJ2-3 | TRBD2 | TRBV2
TGTGCCAGCAGCTTGGCCATTATAGAGACCCAGTACTTC | CASSLAIIETQYF | . | TRBJ2-5 | . | TRBV5-6
TGCAGTGCTACTAGGGTCCGGGAGTACGAGACCCAGTACTTC | CSATRVREYETQYF | . | TRBJ2-5 | . | TRBV20-1